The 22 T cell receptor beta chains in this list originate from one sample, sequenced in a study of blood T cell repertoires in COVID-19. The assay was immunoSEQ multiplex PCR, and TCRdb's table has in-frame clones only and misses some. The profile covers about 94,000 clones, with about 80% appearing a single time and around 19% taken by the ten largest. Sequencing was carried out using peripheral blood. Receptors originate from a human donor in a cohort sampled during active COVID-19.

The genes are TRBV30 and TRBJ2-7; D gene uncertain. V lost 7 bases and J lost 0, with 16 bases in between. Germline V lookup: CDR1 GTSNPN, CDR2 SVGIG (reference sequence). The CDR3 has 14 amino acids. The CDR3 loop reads CAYSHLHSSYEQYF. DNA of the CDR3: TGTGCCTATTCCCACCTACACAGCTCCTACGAGCAGTACTTC. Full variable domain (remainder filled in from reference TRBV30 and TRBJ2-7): SQTIHQWPATLVQPVGSPLSLECTVEGTSNPNLYWYRQAAGRGLQLLFYSVGIGQISSEVPQNLSASRPQDRQFILSSKKLLLSDSGFYLCAYSHLHSSYEQYFGPGTRLTVT.

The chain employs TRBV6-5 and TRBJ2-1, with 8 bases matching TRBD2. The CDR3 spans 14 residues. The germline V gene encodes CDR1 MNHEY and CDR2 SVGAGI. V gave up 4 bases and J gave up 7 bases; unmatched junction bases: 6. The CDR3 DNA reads TGTGCCAGCAGTTCAGGACTAGCAGGGAATGAGCAGTTCTTC. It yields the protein CASSSGLAGNEQFF.

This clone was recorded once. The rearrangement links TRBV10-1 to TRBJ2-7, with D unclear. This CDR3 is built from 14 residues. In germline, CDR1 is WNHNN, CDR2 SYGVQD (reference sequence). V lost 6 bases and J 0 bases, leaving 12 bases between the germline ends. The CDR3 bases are TGCGCCAGCAGGAGGCAGACGCACTCCTACGAGCAGTACTTC. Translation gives CASRRQTHSYEQYF.

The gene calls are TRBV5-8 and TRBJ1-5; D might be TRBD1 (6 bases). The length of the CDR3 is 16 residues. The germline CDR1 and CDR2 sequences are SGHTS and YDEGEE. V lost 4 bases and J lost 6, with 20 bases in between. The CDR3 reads CASSLQGEGNSQPQHF. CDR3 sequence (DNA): TGTGCCAGCAGCCTACAGGGAGAAGGCAATAGTCAGCCCCAGCATTTT.

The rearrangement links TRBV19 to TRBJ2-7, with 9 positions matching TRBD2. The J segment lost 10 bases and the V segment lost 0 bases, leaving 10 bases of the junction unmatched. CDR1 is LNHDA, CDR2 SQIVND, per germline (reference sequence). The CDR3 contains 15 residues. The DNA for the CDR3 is TGTGCCAGTAGTATAGATCGCGGCGGGAGGGCCCATCAGTACTTC. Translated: CASSIDRGGRAHQYF.

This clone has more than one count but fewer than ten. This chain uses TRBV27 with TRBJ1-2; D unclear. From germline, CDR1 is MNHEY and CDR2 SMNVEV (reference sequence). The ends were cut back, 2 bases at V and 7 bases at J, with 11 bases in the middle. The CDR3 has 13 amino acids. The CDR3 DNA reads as TGTGCCAGCAGTTTAAGGAGGGCAACTGGCTACACCTTC. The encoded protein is CASSLRRATGYTF.

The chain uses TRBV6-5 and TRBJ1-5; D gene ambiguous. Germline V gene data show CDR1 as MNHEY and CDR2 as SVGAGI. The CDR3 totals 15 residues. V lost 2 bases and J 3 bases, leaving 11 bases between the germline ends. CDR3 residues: CASSYRGGHNQPQHF. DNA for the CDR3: TGTGCCAGCAGTTACCGCGGAGGGCACAATCAGCCCCAGCATTTT.

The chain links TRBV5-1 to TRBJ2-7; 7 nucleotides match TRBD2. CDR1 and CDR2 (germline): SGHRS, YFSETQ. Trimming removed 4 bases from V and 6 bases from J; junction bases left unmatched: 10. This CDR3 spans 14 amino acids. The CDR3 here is CASSRSGTLGEQYF. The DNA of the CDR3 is TGCGCCAGCAGCCGAAGCGGGACTCTCGGCGAGCAGTACTTC.

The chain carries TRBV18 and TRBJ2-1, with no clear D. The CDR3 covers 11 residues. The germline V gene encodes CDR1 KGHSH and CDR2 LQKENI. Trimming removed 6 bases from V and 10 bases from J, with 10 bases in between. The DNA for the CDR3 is TGTGCCAGCTCGGTGAGCTGGGAGCAGTTCTTC. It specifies CASSVSWEQFF.

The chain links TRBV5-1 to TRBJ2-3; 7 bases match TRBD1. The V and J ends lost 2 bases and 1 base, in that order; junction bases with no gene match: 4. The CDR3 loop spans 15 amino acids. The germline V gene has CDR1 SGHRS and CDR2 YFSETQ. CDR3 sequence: CASSFGQEGTDTQYF. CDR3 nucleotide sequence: TGCGCCAGCAGCTTCGGACAGGAGGGCACAGATACGCAGTATTTT.

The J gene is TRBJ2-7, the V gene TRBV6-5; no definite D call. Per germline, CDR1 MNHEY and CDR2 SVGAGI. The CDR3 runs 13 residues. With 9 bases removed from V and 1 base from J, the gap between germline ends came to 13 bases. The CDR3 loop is CASTGPQSYEQYF. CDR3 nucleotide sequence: TGTGCCAGTACGGGTCCTCAATCCTACGAGCAGTACTTC.

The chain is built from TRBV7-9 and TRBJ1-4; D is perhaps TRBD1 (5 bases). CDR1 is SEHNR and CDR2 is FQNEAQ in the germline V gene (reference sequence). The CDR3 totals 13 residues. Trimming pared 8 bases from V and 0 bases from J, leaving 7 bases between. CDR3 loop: CASRQSTNEKLFF. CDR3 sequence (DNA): TGTGCCAGCCGACAGTCAACTAATGAAAAACTGTTTTTT.

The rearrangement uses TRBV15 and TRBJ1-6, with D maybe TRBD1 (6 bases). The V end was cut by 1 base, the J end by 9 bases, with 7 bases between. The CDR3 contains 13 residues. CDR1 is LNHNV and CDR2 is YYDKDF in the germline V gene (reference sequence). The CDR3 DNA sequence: TGTGCCACCAGCAGAGCCAGGGGTTCACCCCTCCACTTT. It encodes CATSRARGSPLHF. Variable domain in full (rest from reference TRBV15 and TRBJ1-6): DAMVIQNPRYQVTQFGKPVTLSCSQTLNHNVMYWYQQKSSQAPKLLFHYYDKDFNNEADTPDNFQSRRPNTSFCFLDIRSPGLGDTAMYLCATSRARGSPLHFGNGTRLTVT.

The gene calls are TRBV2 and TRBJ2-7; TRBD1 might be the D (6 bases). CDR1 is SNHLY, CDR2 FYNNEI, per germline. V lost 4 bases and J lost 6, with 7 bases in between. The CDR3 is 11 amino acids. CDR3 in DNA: TGTGCCAGCAGTGGACAGGCCGAGCAGTACTTC. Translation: CASSGQAEQYF. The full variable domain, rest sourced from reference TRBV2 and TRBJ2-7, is EPEVTQTPSHQVTQMGQEVILRCVPISNHLYFYWYRQILGQKVEFLVSFYNNEISEKSEIFDDQFSVERPDGSNFTLKIRSTKLEDSAMYFCASSGQAEQYFGPGTRLTVT.

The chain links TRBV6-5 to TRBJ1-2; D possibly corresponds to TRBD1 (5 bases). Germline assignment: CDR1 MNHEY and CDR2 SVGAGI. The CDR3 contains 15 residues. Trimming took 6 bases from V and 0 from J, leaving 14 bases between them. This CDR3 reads CASRTTGLANYGYTF. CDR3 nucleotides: TGTGCCAGCAGGACCACAGGCTTAGCTAACTATGGCTACACCTTC.

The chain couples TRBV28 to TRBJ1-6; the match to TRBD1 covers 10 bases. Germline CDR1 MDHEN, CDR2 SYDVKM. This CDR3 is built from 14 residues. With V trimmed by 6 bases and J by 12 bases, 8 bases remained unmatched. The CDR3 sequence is CASRRGTGAIPLHF. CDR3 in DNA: TGTGCCAGCAGGAGAGGGACAGGGGCAATACCCCTCCACTTT.

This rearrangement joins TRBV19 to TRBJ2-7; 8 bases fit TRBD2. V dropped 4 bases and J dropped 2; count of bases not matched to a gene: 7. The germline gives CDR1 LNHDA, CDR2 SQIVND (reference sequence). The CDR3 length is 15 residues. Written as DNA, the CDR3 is TGTGCCAGTAGTAGGCCTGGGCGGGAGGCCTACGAGCAGTACTTC. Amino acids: CASSRPGREAYEQYF. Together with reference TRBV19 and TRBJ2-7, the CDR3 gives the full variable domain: DGGITQSPKYLFRKEGQNVTLSCEQNLNHDAMYWYRQDPGQGLRLIYYSQIVNDFQKGDIAEGYSVSREKKESFPLTVTSAQKNPTAFYLCASSRPGREAYEQYFGPGTRLTVT.

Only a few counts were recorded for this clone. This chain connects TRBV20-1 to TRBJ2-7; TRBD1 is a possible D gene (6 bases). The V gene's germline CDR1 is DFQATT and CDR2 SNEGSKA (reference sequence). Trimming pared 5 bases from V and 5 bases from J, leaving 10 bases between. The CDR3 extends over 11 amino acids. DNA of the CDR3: TGCAGTGCTGAGCAGGGGAACGAGCAGTACTTC. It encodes CSAEQGNEQYF.

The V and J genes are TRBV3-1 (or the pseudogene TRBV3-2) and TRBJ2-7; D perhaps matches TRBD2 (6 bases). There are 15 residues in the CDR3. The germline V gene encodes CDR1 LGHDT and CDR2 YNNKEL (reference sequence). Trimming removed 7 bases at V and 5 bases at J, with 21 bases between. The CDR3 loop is CASTPGTGEVHEQYF. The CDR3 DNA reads TGTGCCAGCACCCCCGGCACGGGAGAAGTCCACGAGCAGTACTTC.

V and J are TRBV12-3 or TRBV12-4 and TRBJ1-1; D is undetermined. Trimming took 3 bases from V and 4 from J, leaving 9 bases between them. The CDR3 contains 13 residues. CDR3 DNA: TGTGCCAGCAGTTTGTTGTCCAGCACTGAAGCTTTCTTT. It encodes CASSLLSSTEAFF.

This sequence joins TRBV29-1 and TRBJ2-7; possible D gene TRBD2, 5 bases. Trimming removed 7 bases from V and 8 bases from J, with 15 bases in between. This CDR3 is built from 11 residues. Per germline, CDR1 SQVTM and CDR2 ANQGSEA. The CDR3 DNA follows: TGCAGCGCCCAAGAGGGTGGACAGCAGTACTTC. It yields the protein CSAQEGGQQYF.

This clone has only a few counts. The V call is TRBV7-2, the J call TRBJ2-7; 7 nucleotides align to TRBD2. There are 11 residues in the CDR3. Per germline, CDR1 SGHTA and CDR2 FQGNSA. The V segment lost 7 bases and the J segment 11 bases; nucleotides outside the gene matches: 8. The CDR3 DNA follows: TGTGCCAGCAAGCGGGACGCCAGCAAGTACTTC. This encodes CASKRDASKYF.